These 18 T cell receptor beta chains were sequenced from one sample in a study of T cell responses to AZD1222 COVID-19 vaccine (dated by TCRdb to the early 2020s). Library preparation was by the immunoSEQ multiplex PCR assay. In TCRdb, the immuneACCESS table is reduced to in-frame sequences with V and J assigned. These tables do not hold every clone; where another copy was compared, an unresolved V gene accounts for under half, and the others remain unexplained. The sample table shows around 140,000 clones, and just over 90% are seen once. Jointly, the top ten make up over 0.9% of the sample. Interpreted using the paper, the time point label stands for: baseline before first vaccination. The sample's treatment or condition, from its label and the paper: meningococcal conjugate vaccine given as trial control. The specimen was peripheral blood, collected on day 0 of MenACWY control vaccination. These receptors were collected from an adult in good health.

V usage is TRBV5-6 and J usage is TRBJ1-5; D uncertain. CDR1 and CDR2 (germline): SGHDT, YYEEEE. CDR3 size: 13 residues. Trimming left V 0 bases short and J 3 bases short, with 4 bases between. The chain's CDR3 is CASSLGPNQPQHF. The CDR3 DNA is TGTGCCAGCAGCTTGGGACCCAATCAGCCCCAGCATTTT.

The chain is built from TRBV3-1 (or the pseudogene TRBV3-2) and TRBJ1-1, with 9 nucleotides matching TRBD1. J lost 4 bases, V lost 4 bases, and 7 bases had no gene match. The CDR3 has 15 residues. Germline V gene data show CDR1 as LGHDT and CDR2 as YNNKEL (reference sequence). The DNA for the CDR3 is TGTGCCAGCAGCCTTGATACAGGGGGCTTCACTGAAGCTTTCTTT. Translating it yields CASSLDTGGFTEAFF.

The V and J genes are TRBV4-1 and TRBJ1-5, with 7 bases identical to TRBD1. The CDR3 sequence is 15 residues long. V trimming: 3 bases; J trimming: 3 bases; junction bases outside the gene matches: 5. CDR1 MGHRA and CDR2 YSYEKL come from the germline V gene. CDR3 region: CASSQTGQPNQPQHF. In nucleotides, the CDR3 is TGCGCCAGCAGCCAGACGGGACAGCCCAATCAGCCCCAGCATTTT.

V gene TRBV28 combines with J gene TRBJ1-4; D is unclear. This CDR3 has 14 residues. Trimming took 4 bases from V and 8 from J, leaving 14 bases between them. Germline-derived CDR1 and CDR2 are MDHEN and SYDVKM. The CDR3 DNA sequence: TGTGCCAGCAGTTGGGGTCTCCGGGAAGAAAAACTGTTTTTT. This encodes CASSWGLREEKLFF.

The J gene is TRBJ2-3, the V gene TRBV7-2; 10 bases are shared with TRBD2. The trim removed 0 bases at V and 5 bases at J, leaving 8 bases unmatched. This CDR3 region has 17 residues. Germline CDR1 and CDR2: SGHTA and FQGNSA. CDR3: CASSLASSGRGRDTQYF. The CDR3 region has the DNA TGTGCCAGCAGCTTAGCGTCTAGCGGGAGAGGTAGAGATACGCAGTATTTT.

The chain combines TRBV30 with TRBJ1-1; 11 bases line up with TRBD1. The ends lost 7 bases at V and 8 bases at J; junction bases unmatched: 9. Germline CDR1 is GTSNPN and CDR2 is SVGIG (reference sequence). This CDR3 region has 13 residues. CDR3 in amino acids: CAYGQGAMREAFF. The CDR3, as DNA: TGTGCCTACGGACAGGGGGCGATGCGCGAAGCTTTCTTT.

The CDR3, as DNA: TGCGCCAGCAGCTTGGCTGGACAGGGCCCCTATGGCTACACCTTC. This translates into CASSLAGQGPYGYTF. This chain uses TRBV5-1 with TRBJ1-2; 8 bases line up with TRBD1. Germline values: CDR1 SGHRS, CDR2 YFSETQ. Trimming took 0 bases from V and 4 from J; bases not matched to a gene: 5. There are 15 residues in the CDR3.

V is TRBV5-1 and J is TRBJ2-1, with 10 nucleotides matching TRBD2. This CDR3 contains 19 residues. V lost 6 bases, J lost 0 bases, and 15 bases stayed unmatched. Looked up from germline, CDR1 is SGHRS and CDR2 is YFSETQ. The CDR3, as DNA: TGCGCCAGCATAGCGGGAGGATCTAGGGAGCAAAGCTCCTACAATGAGCAGTTCTTC. Amino acids: CASIAGGSREQSSYNEQFF.

This rearrangement joins TRBV18 to TRBJ1-5, with D tentatively TRBD1 (6 bases). The CDR3 loop spans 16 amino acids. Germline lookup yields CDR1 KGHSH and CDR2 LQKENI. Trimming pared 3 bases from V and 2 bases from J, leaving 14 bases between. This CDR3 is CASSPASGGGNQPQHF. As DNA, the CDR3 is TGTGCCAGCTCACCGGCCTCGGGGGGCGGCAATCAGCCCCAGCATTTT. The full variable domain, its missing parts supplied by reference TRBV18 and TRBJ1-5, is NAGVMQNPRHLVRRRGQEARLRCSPMKGHSHVYWYRQLPEEGLKFMVYLQKENIIDESGMPKERFSAEFPKEGPSILRIQQVVRGDSAAYFCASSPASGGGNQPQHFGDGTRLSIL.

The CDR3 nucleotides read TGTGCCAGCGGTCGAGGTTTGGATGAAAAACTGTTTTTT. As protein: CASGRGLDEKLFF. The J gene is TRBJ1-4, the V gene TRBV9; no clear D. This CDR3 region has 13 residues. Germline V lookup: CDR1 SGDLS, CDR2 YYNGEE. The V end was cut by 7 bases, the J end by 6 bases, with 13 bases between.

This chain uses TRBV5-1 with TRBJ1-1; TRBD1 aligns across 8 bases. The junction had 9 bases not matched to a gene; V was cut back by 4 bases and J by 1 base. The V gene's germline CDR1 is SGHRS and CDR2 YFSETQ. The CDR3 length is 16 residues. The CDR3 spells CASSPRPGTGNTEAFF. The CDR3 nucleotides read TGCGCCAGCAGCCCACGTCCCGGGACAGGGAACACTGAAGCTTTCTTT. Based on the CDR3 plus reference TRBV5-1 and TRBJ1-1, the full variable domain is KAGVTQTPRYLIKTRGQQVTLSCSPISGHRSVSWYQQTPGQGLQFLFEYFSETQRNKGNFPGRFSGRQFSNSRSEMNVSTLELGDSALYLCASSPRPGTGNTEAFFGQGTRLTVV.

The chain employs TRBV15 and TRBJ2-7; 9 nucleotides agree with TRBD1. Germline V gives CDR1 LNHNV, CDR2 YYDKDF (reference sequence). This CDR3 region has 16 residues. J gave up 0 bases and V 2 bases, and 5 bases lay outside the gene matches. CDR3 in amino acids: CATSRFRGQGSYEQYF. CDR3 DNA sequence: TGTGCCACCAGCAGATTCCGGGGACAGGGCTCCTACGAGCAGTACTTC.

The CDR3 is CASRPSTEAFF. CDR3 DNA sequence: TGTGCCAGCCGGCCGAGCACTGAAGCTTTCTTT. This chain links TRBV2 with TRBJ1-1; D unclear. The CDR3 covers 11 residues. CDR1 SNHLY and CDR2 FYNNEI come from the germline V gene. Trimming left V 8 bases short and J 4 bases short, with 8 bases between.

This rearrangement joins TRBV4-1 to TRBJ1-3, with D unclear. Germline V gene data show CDR1 as MGHRA and CDR2 as YSYEKL. There are 15 residues in the CDR3. The ends were cut back, 0 bases at V and 2 bases at J, with 8 bases in the middle. The CDR3 region is CASSQDTVPGNTIYF. The CDR3 region has the DNA TGCGCCAGCAGCCAAGACACGGTTCCTGGAAACACCATATATTTT.

This clone came up a few times. CDR3 DNA: TGTGCCAGCAGACCTAGCGGGAGGGGGGAGACCCAGTACTTC. Its protein is CASRPSGRGETQYF. J is TRBJ2-5 and V is TRBV3-1 (or the pseudogene TRBV3-2); 12 bases align to TRBD2. CDR3 length: 14 amino acids. Germline values: CDR1 LGHDT, CDR2 YNNKEL (reference sequence). Losses at the gene ends were 6 bases for V and 5 bases for J; bases not matched to a gene: 4.

The rearrangement joins TRBV3-1 (or the pseudogene TRBV3-2) to TRBJ1-2; 8 positions agree with TRBD1. The CDR3 runs to 16 residues. Germline trimming cut 5 bases from V and 8 bases from J; bases unmatched to any gene: 16. Germline V CDR1 and CDR2: LGHDT, YNNKEL (reference sequence). The CDR3 DNA reads TGTGCCAGCAGCTCTACCCGGGGCGGACAGGGACGAGGCTACACCTTC. Translation: CASSSTRGGQGRGYTF.

V usage is TRBV5-6 and J usage is TRBJ2-5; D is uncertain. V lost 0 bases and J 5 bases, leaving 8 bases between the germline ends. Germline-derived CDR1 and CDR2 are SGHDT and YYEEEE. CDR3 size: 13 residues. The CDR3 DNA reads as TGTGCCAGCAGCTTGGCGGTCGGGGAGACCCAGTACTTC. Its translation: CASSLAVGETQYF. The entire variable domain, with the rest obtained from reference TRBV5-6 and TRBJ2-5, is as follows: DAGVTQSPTHLIKTRGQQVTLRCSPKSGHDTVSWYQQALGQGPQFIFQYYEEEERQRGNFPDRFSGHQFPNYSSELNVNALLLGDSALYLCASSLAVGETQYFGPGTRLLVL.

The V call is TRBV3-1 (or the pseudogene TRBV3-2), the J call TRBJ2-1; perhaps TRBD2 as D (6 bases). Germline loops: CDR1 LGHDT, CDR2 YNNKEL (reference sequence). V lost 3 bases and J 6 bases, leaving 15 bases between the germline ends. This CDR3 is 15 amino acids long. CDR3 sequence: CASSHPGAGSNEQFF. In nucleotides, the CDR3 is TGTGCCAGCAGCCACCCTGGAGCCGGGAGCAATGAGCAGTTCTTC.